The sequence of this T cell receptor (beta chain) was determined in a study of post-analysis software for immune sequencing data. This clonotype came up many times. Antigen unknown. Study outcomes and limitations: In patients, TRBV5-6, TRBV5-1 and TRBV20-1 belonged to roughly five TRBV segments found more frequently than in controls.

Tagging with unique molecular identifiers was a feature of the TCR beta cDNA libraries. TCRdb passed the PCR reads through MiXCR, listing each CDR3 protein once. The profile shows some 370,000 distinct CDR3 sequences, roughly 35% of them singletons. Germline loops: CDR1 SQVTM, CDR2 ANQGSEA. Germline trimming cut 6 bases from V and 4 bases from J; bases unmatched to any gene: 10. This CDR3 is 15 amino acids long. This TCR was sampled from a girl between 10 and 17 years old with multiple sclerosis. The sequenced material came from blood. The chain couples TRBV29-1 to TRBJ2-7, with 12 nucleotides matching TRBD1. The CDR3 is CSVDTGTGGKYEQYF. The CDR3 coding sequence is TGCAGCGTAGACACCGGGACAGGGGGCAAATACGAGCAGTACTTC.